This TCR beta chain was sequenced for a study of cytomegalovirus exposure and HLA in healthy donors. General study findings and limits: Subsequent analysis revealed that first-cohort TCR clusters tended to co-occur in the 95 to 150 validation repertoires.

The V gene lost 1 base and the J gene lost 2 bases, with 8 bases spanning the gap. The V gene's germline CDR1 is GTSNPN and CDR2 SVGIG (reference sequence). This CDR3 is built from 14 residues. Here immunoSEQ multiplex PCR was the method, and the copy in TCRdb shows in-frame clones only, minus some. The table has 220,000 or so clones, 80% to 95% seen once; the top ten hold about 0.95%. This clone was observed a few times. Its cognate antigen is unknown. This receptor was obtained from a woman younger than 35 in good health and CMV-seronegative. J is TRBJ1-4 and V is TRBV30; tentatively, D is TRBD1 (6 bases). The sample was PBMCs. This CDR3 is CAWSAGQTNEKLFF. The DNA of the CDR3 is TGTGCCTGGAGTGCCGGACAGACTAATGAAAAACTGTTTTTT.